This T cell receptor beta chain was documented in a study of blood T cell repertoires in COVID-19. Study as a whole: Both acute and convalescent COVID-19 samples were obtained from the United States, Italy and Spain. Sample material is recorded as cDNA or gDNA derived from T cells, B-cell-depleted T cells, or PBMCs.

How the authors handled the data: Reference gene primer amplification gave nucleated cell count estimates. Assay used: immunoSEQ multiplex PCR; TCRdb lists only in-frame clones, some missing. V, J and clone size are taken as reported in that table, and D and trimming were inferred from the DNA itself. In the table there are 200,000 to 250,000 clones, approximately 90% of which are singletons. Seattle's cohort entered during active infection and was followed longitudinally. Material: peripheral blood. The source of this sequence is a woman aged 45 to 65 with COVID-19, enrolled during active disease.

CDR3 region: CASSEAYYNEQFF. The CDR3 coding sequence is TGTGCCAGCAGTGAAGCGTACTACAATGAGCAGTTCTTC. This chain connects TRBV7-3 to TRBJ2-1; no clear D gene. Germline CDR1 is SGHTA and CDR2 is FQGTGA. V lost 6 bases and J 3 bases, leaving 9 bases between the germline ends. The CDR3 is made up of 13 amino acids.